Each of the 21 T cell receptor beta chains below was sequenced from the same sample in a study of regulatory T cells in long-lasting Graves disease. Arm-PCR with iRepertoire HTBI primers amplified the CDR3 regions for these TCR beta libraries. Using its own MiXCR run on the multiplex PCR reads, TCRdb lists one record per CDR3 protein. Of roughly 510,000 distinct CDR3 sequences listed, approximately 16% are singletons. Specified time point: newly diagnosed GD, antithyroid drugs for less than 3 months. Extracted RNA from PBMCs served as the source of the TCR library. The sample was also reused in another study, on T cells in Graves' hyperthyroidism and ophthalmopathy.

Sequencing was performed on peripheral blood mononuclear cells (PBMCs), taken at new diagnosis, from a patient treated with antithyroid drugs. These receptors all stem from a man aged 18-30 years with Graves disease.

V is TRBV19 and J is TRBJ2-2, with a possible D match to TRBD2 (5 bases). This CDR3 is built from 16 residues. Germline CDR1 reads LNHDA; CDR2 reads SQIVND (reference sequence). Trimming took off 7 bases at V and 4 bases at J, with 19 bases between the two ends. The DNA for the CDR3 is TGTGCCAGTAACGGCGGGTCTTATAGAGGCACCGGGGAGCTGTTTTTT. This translates into CASNGGSYRGTGELFF.

The rearrangement uses TRBV3-1 and TRBJ1-2, with 8 nucleotides matching TRBD1. Germline-derived CDR1 and CDR2 are LGHDT and YNNKEL (reference sequence). The ends lost 3 bases at V and 7 bases at J; junction bases unmatched: 4. CDR3 length: 13 amino acids. DNA of the CDR3: TGTGCCAGCAGCCACAGGGGGCGGCTTGGCTACACCTTC. This gives the protein CASSHRGRLGYTF.

This clonotype has at least ten counts. The rearrangement joins TRBV5-1 to TRBJ2-5; TRBD2 matches at 13 bases. Germline CDR1 is SGHRS and CDR2 is YFSETQ. V dropped 0 bases and J dropped 5; count of bases not matched to a gene: 7. The CDR3 is 17 amino acids. The CDR3 DNA follows: TGCGCCAGCAGCTTGGCCACTAGCGGGAGGGCCGAGGAGACCCAGTACTTC. It yields the protein CASSLATSGRAEETQYF.

This clonotype was detected ten times or more. This chain uses TRBV7-3 with TRBJ2-1; D may be TRBD2 (5 bases). Trimming left V 1 base short and J 5 bases short, with 6 bases between. This CDR3 is 13 amino acids long. Germline CDR1 is SGHTA and CDR2 is FQGTGA. CDR3 in amino acids: CASSLRRNNEQFF. CDR3 nucleotide sequence: TGTGCCAGCAGCTTAAGGAGGAACAATGAGCAGTTCTTC.

The DNA of the CDR3 is TGTGCCAGCAGTTACTCTCGGAGTTCAGCCAAAAACATTCAGTACTTC. Translating it yields CASSYSRSSAKNIQYF. This sequence joins TRBV6-2 or TRBV6-3 and TRBJ2-4; D gene ambiguous. The CDR3 runs 16 residues. Deletions cut 0 bases from V and 0 bases from J, with 9 bases between. Germline-derived CDR1 and CDR2 are MNHEY and SVGEGT.

This clonotype was detected only a few times. The chain uses TRBV28 and TRBJ2-3, with D perhaps TRBD1 (5 bases). V was clipped by 6 bases and J by 4 bases, with 17 bases between them. This CDR3 has 15 residues. The germline V gene encodes CDR1 MDHEN and CDR2 SYDVKM. Written as DNA, the CDR3 is TGTGCCAGCAGGACGGTGCAGGGAAGGTCAGATACGCAGTATTTT. Translating gives CASRTVQGRSDTQYF.

The rearrangement joins TRBV7-2 to TRBJ1-1, with 8 bases lining up with TRBD1. The junction had 9 bases not matched to a gene; V was cut back by 5 bases and J by 10 bases. The V gene's germline CDR1 is SGHTA and CDR2 FQGNSA. The CDR3 spans 13 residues. CDR3 in amino acids: CASSLDRGGVAFF. CDR3 nucleotides: TGTGCCAGCAGCCTCGACAGGGGAGGGGTAGCTTTCTTT.

This chain links TRBV20-1 with TRBJ1-5; 8 nucleotides match TRBD1. CDR3 length equals 12 residues. Looked up from germline, CDR1 is DFQATT and CDR2 is SNEGSKA (reference sequence). CDR3 region: CTADRDSQPQHF. In DNA, the CDR3 is TGCACCGCGGACAGGGATTCCCAGCCCCAGCATTTT.

This clonotype showed up just a few times. The chain combines TRBV4-2 with TRBJ2-3; 11 bases map to TRBD1. CDR1 and CDR2 from the germline V gene are LGHNA and YNFKEQ. This CDR3 has 14 residues. With 3 bases clipped from V and 5 bases from J, the junction kept 1 base outside the gene matches. The CDR3 here is CASSQGTGGDTQYF. CDR3 DNA: TGTGCCAGCAGCCAGGGGACAGGGGGAGATACGCAGTATTTT.

A few counts support this clonotype. The J gene is TRBJ1-1, the V gene TRBV20-1; D might be TRBD1 (6 bases). Deletions cut 2 bases from V and 4 bases from J, with 17 bases between. The CDR3 extends over 15 amino acids. Germline lookup yields CDR1 DFQATT and CDR2 SNEGSKA (reference sequence). Here the CDR3 reads CSARLAGAWGTEAFF. The CDR3 nucleotides are TGCAGTGCTAGATTGGCGGGGGCATGGGGCACTGAAGCTTTCTTT.

This clonotype was counted a few times. This sequence joins TRBV27 and TRBJ2-7; tentatively, D is TRBD2 (6 bases). CDR3 length: 14 residues. Trimming cost V 5 bases and J 6 bases, with 17 bases left between them. Germline V gives CDR1 MNHEY, CDR2 SMNVEV (reference sequence). The CDR3 loop reads CASSPRSDGGEQYF. Written as DNA, the CDR3 is TGTGCCAGCAGTCCCCGATCTGACGGGGGCGAGCAGTACTTC.

Concerning this clonotype: This may come from a read error, since a much larger clone is one base off. The CDR3 bases are TGTGCCTGGACCCCGGGACTAGCGAGCGATGAGCAGTTCTTC. It encodes CAWTPGLASDEQFF. This chain links TRBV30 with TRBJ2-1; TRBD2 matches 10 bases. The CDR3 consists of 14 residues. V shed 4 bases and J 8 bases; nucleotides not matched to a gene: 8. CDR1 is GTSNPN and CDR2 is SVGIG in the germline V gene (reference sequence).

This clonotype was counted many times. V gene TRBV2 combines with J gene TRBJ2-7; possible D gene TRBD2, 5 bases. The CDR3 consists of 13 residues. Germline V gene sequence: CDR1 SNHLY, CDR2 FYNNEI. Trimming shortened V by 4 bases and J by 5 bases, and 12 bases separated the two germline ends. CDR3 DNA sequence: TGTGCCAGCAGTGTAGAGTCCGGGAACGAGCAGTACTTC. Amino acids: CASSVESGNEQYF.

This clonotype was detected ten times or more. This chain joins TRBV2 and TRBJ1-3, with TRBD1 matching 9 bases. V was clipped by 1 base and J by 1 base; unmatched bases: 8. Germline V gene lookup returns CDR1 SNHLY and CDR2 FYNNEI. The CDR3 contains 18 residues. This CDR3 reads CASSEVLDRGISGNTIYF. The CDR3 DNA follows: TGTGCCAGCAGTGAAGTTTTGGACAGGGGAATATCTGGAAACACCATATATTTT.

Many counts were recorded for this clonotype. The rearrangement uses TRBV20-1 and TRBJ2-1, with D unresolved. The CDR3 totals 13 residues. Germline assignment: CDR1 DFQATT and CDR2 SNEGSKA (reference sequence). V was shortened by 4 bases and J by 2 bases, with 9 bases between the two germline ends. CDR3 region: CSAMQSTYNEQFF. The CDR3 bases are TGCAGTGCTATGCAGAGCACCTACAATGAGCAGTTCTTC.

V and J are TRBV20-1 and TRBJ2-7; TRBD1 matches at 11 bases. This CDR3 is built from 13 residues. The V gene end was trimmed by 6 bases and the J gene end by 4 bases; junction bases not matched to a gene: 5. Germline CDR1 reads DFQATT; CDR2 reads SNEGSKA (reference sequence). The CDR3 DNA sequence: TGCAGTGCCCCGGGGACAGGGGGTTACGAGCAGTACTTC. This sequence encodes CSAPGTGGYEQYF.

A few counts support this clonotype. The chain links TRBV9 to TRBJ1-1, with 8 bases matching TRBD1. This CDR3 comprises 16 residues. V shed 0 bases, J shed 4 bases, and the junction held 8 bases outside the gene matches. The germline V gene has CDR1 SGDLS and CDR2 YYNGEE. The CDR3 here is CASSVATDRVSTEAFF. The CDR3 nucleotides are TGTGCCAGCAGCGTAGCTACGGACAGGGTGAGCACTGAAGCTTTCTTT. The full variable domain, with the rest looked up from reference TRBV9 and TRBJ1-1, is DSGVTQTPKHLITATGQRVTLRCSPRSGDLSVYWYQQSLDQGLQFLIQYYNGEERAKGNILERFSAQQFPDLHSELNLSSLELGDSALYFCASSVATDRVSTEAFFGQGTRLTVV.

This clonotype has ten or more counts. J is TRBJ2-7 and V is TRBV28; TRBD2 matches 10 bases. Trimming at V came to 6 bases and at J to 6 bases, leaving 14 bases not matched to a gene. The CDR3 covers 16 residues. CDR1 and CDR2 from the germline V gene are MDHEN and SYDVKM. CDR3 in amino acids: CASSLPPGTSAREQYF. The CDR3 DNA reads TGTGCCAGCAGCCTACCGCCCGGGACTAGCGCTCGCGAGCAGTACTTC.

This clonotype was counted a few times. The V and J genes are TRBV7-3 and TRBJ2-5, with unresolved D. The CDR3 length is 14 residues. The V end lost 2 bases, the J end lost 5 bases, and 12 bases lay between the germline ends. CDR1 and CDR2 (germline): SGHTA, FQGTGA. Written as DNA, the CDR3 is TGTGCCAGCAGCTTATATCTCAGACCGGAGACCCAGTACTTC. This sequence encodes CASSLYLRPETQYF.

CDR3 DNA sequence: TGTGCCAGTAGTATGAGAGGGGAGACCCAGTACTTC. The encoded protein is CASSMRGETQYF. The chain employs TRBV19 and TRBJ2-5; D may be TRBD2 (5 bases). V was trimmed by 3 bases and J by 5 bases, leaving 7 bases between them. The germline CDR1 and CDR2 sequences are LNHDA and SQIVND (reference sequence). The CDR3 spans 12 residues.

V usage is TRBV19 and J usage is TRBJ1-1; no definite D call. This CDR3 region has 14 residues. Germline V CDR1 and CDR2: LNHDA, SQIVND (reference sequence). V was shortened by 1 base and J by 5 bases, with 11 bases between the two germline ends. The CDR3 reads CASSIGDIRTEAFF. The CDR3 nucleotides are TGTGCCAGTAGTATAGGTGACATTCGGACTGAAGCTTTCTTT.